These 2 T cell receptor beta chains were sequenced from one sample in a study of regulatory T cells in long-lasting Graves disease. Relying on iRepertoire HTBI primers and Arm-PCR of CDR3 regions, the team built TCR beta libraries. TCRdb re-analysed the multiplex PCR reads in MiXCR, keeping a single row per CDR3 protein. The sample holds a few hundred thousand distinct CDR3 sequences, approximately 14% seen once. Stated time point: newly diagnosed GD, antithyroid drugs for less than 3 months. PBMCs were the source of the RNA used for TCR sequencing. This same sample was also part of a study on T cells in Graves' hyperthyroidism and ophthalmopathy.

The sample consisted of peripheral blood mononuclear cells (PBMCs), taken at new diagnosis, from a patient treated with antithyroid drugs. Receptor source: a woman aged 50 to 60 with Graves disease.

The chain uses TRBV28 and TRBJ2-7, with 8 bases identical to TRBD2. The CDR3 length is 17 residues. Germline loops: CDR1 MDHEN, CDR2 SYDVKM. V was pared by 7 bases and J by 0 bases, with 14 bases of the junction left unmatched. CDR3 residues: CASTPGGEQPSSYEQYF. The CDR3, as DNA: TGTGCCAGCACCCCGGGGGGGGAACAGCCAAGCTCCTACGAGCAGTACTTC.

The table lists this clonotype with many counts. This chain uses TRBV28 with TRBJ2-1; 10 bases map to TRBD1. CDR3 length equals 16 residues. J was trimmed by 3 bases and V by 5 bases; bases with no gene match: 7. Germline V CDR1 and CDR2: MDHEN, SYDVKM. The CDR3 DNA sequence: TGTGCCAGCAGTCCGCCGGGACAGGGGTTCTACAATGAGCAGTTCTTC. Translated: CASSPPGQGFYNEQFF.